This is a list of T cell receptor beta chains from one sample in a study of post-analysis software for immune sequencing data. From the PCR reads, TCRdb called clonotypes with MiXCR, one entry per CDR3 protein. Seen here are 650,000 to 850,000 distinct CDR3 sequences, approximately 53% observed once, and the top ten hold 4.6%. Material for sequencing was blood. The receptor set was obtained from a girl aged 5-17 years with multiple sclerosis. Each CDR3 is given with its conserved first and last residue. A D gene is named only where the DNA matches it firmly. Expanded clones get a size class; other rows say once, few or many, or leave the size out.

TRBJ2-4 . TRBD1 TRBV6-1 TGTGCCGGTATGACAGGGGCCAAAAACATTCAGTACTTC CAGMTGAKNIQYF
TRBJ2-7 . . TRBV15 TGTGCCACCAGCGCAGAAAGGACAGACCGCTCCTACGAGCAGTACTTC CATSAERTDRSYEQYF
TRBJ2-1 . . TRBV6-4 TGTGCCAGTATGTACAATGGGCAGTTCTTC CASMYNGQFF
TRBJ1-1 . . TRBV20-1 TGCAGTGCTAGTTCCCCGGGTCAAAGGGAAGCTTTCTTT CSASSPGQREAFF
TRBJ1-4 few . TRBV7-2 TGTGCCAGCAGCTTCGGACGGGACTCTAATGAAAAACTGTTTTTT CASSFGRDSNEKLFF
TRBJ2-7 . . TRBV6-5 TGTGCCAGCACCCTATCAGTAGGGGCGGTGGACGAGCAGTACTTC CASTLSVGAVDEQYF
TRBJ2-7 . TRBD2 TRBV10-3 TGTGCCATCAGTGATGTGACTAGCGGGAGCTACGAGCAGTACTTC CAISDVTSGSYEQYF
TRBJ2-7 few TRBD1 TRBV7-6 TGTGCCAGCAGCAACCTGGACAGGGTGTACGAGCAGTACTTC CASSNLDRVYEQYF
TRBJ2-5 . TRBD1 TRBV7-9 TGTGCCAGCAGCACGGGGACAGGGAGCTCTTACGCGCAGTACTTC CASSTGTGSSYAQYF
TRBJ2-1 . TRBD1 TRBV3-1 TGTGCCAGCAGCCACAGGACAGGGTCCCCAGCTAGCAATGAGCAGTTCTTC CASSHRTGSPASNEQFF
TRBJ2-1 . TRBD2 TRBV20-1 TGCAGTGCTAGCGGCAGCGGGAGGTTTGGTGAGCAGTTCTTC CSASGSGRFGEQFF
TRBJ2-1 . TRBD2 TRBV5-8 TGTGCCAGCAGCTTGAGGCGGTGGGGGACTAGCGGGTGGAATGAGCAGTTCTTC CASSLRRWGTSGWNEQFF
TRBJ1-2 few . TRBV3-1 TGTGCCAGCAGCCAAGATATGGGACCTAGAAACTATGGCTACACCTTC CASSQDMGPRNYGYTF
TRBJ2-7 few . TRBV5-1 TGCGCCAGCAGCTTGAACGCGGGATCCTACGAGCAGTACTTC CASSLNAGSYEQYF
TRBJ2-5 few . TRBV9 TGTGCCAGCAGCGTAGGGACAGAAGAGACCCAGTACTTC CASSVGTEETQYF
TRBJ1-6 few TRBD1 TRBV27 TGTGCCAGCAGTCCAGGGACAGGGTGGTATTCACCCCTCCACTTT CASSPGTGWYSPLHF
TRBJ2-1 few TRBD1 TRBV5-1 TGCGCCAGCAGCCCGGGACAGGGCGTTTCCCTCCACAATGAGCAGTTCTTC CASSPGQGVSLHNEQFF
TRBJ1-5 . . TRBV20-1 TGCAGTGCTAGACTAGGGGTTGGCAATCAGCCCCAGCATTTT CSARLGVGNQPQHF
TRBJ2-1 . TRBD1 TRBV29-1 TGCAGCGTTGTAGGACAGGGATCCTACAATGGGCAGTTCTTC CSVVGQGSYNGQFF
TRBJ2-3 . TRBD2 TRBV5-5 TGTGCCAGCAGCTTCCTAGCGGATAGCACAGATACGCAGTATTTT CASSFLADSTDTQYF
TRBJ2-4 . . TRBV14 TGTGCCAGCAGCCAACGTAGGGGTGGGGCCCCGAACATTCAGTACTTC CASSQRRGGAPNIQYF
TRBJ2-1 few TRBD2 TRBV7-3 TGTGCCAGCAGTCCTACTAGCGTGCGTTACAATGAGCAGTTCTTC CASSPTSVRYNEQFF
TRBJ1-5 . TRBD1 TRBV12-3/TRBV12-4 TGTGCCAGCAGTTACCGACAGGGCGGCAATCAGCCCCAGCATTTT CASSYRQGGNQPQHF
TRBJ1-1 . . TRBV12-3/TRBV12-4 TGTGCCAGCAGGACCGGACCGGCGAGCACTGAAGCTTTCTTT CASRTGPASTEAFF
TRBJ2-7 . . TRBV20-1 TGCAGTGCTAGGCTCAGGCACTACGAGCAGTACTTC CSARLRHYEQYF
TRBJ2-4 . TRBD2 TRBV25-1 TGTGCCAGCACCTTTAGCGGGGCGGCCAAAAACATTCAGTACTTC CASTFSGAAKNIQYF
TRBJ1-1 . TRBD1 TRBV20-1 TGCAGTGCTAGAGCCCCTAGCAGGGGGCTTAATGTGTACACTGAAGCTTTCTTT CSARAPSRGLNVYTEAFF
TRBJ2-5 few . TRBV20-1 TGCAGTGCTCCACAGGGCCCGCAAGAGGCCCAGTACTTC CSAPQGPQEAQYF
TRBJ1-5 . . TRBV12-3/TRBV12-4 TGTGCCAGCAGCAAAATGGATCAGCCCCAGCATTTT CASSKMDQPQHF